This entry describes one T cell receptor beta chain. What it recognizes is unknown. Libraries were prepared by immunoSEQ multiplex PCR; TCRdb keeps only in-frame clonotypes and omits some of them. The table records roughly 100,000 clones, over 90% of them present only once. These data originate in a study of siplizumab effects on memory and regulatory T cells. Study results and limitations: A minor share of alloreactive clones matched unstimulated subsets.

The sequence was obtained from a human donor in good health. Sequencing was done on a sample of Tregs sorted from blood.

CDR3 in amino acids: CASSSPGLQNSQPQHF. The CDR3 DNA follows: TGTGCCAGCAGTTCCCCGGGACTCCAGAATAGTCAGCCCCAGCATTTT. This chain links TRBV6-6 with TRBJ1-5; tentative D call: TRBD1 (5 bases). This CDR3 has 16 amino acids. Germline V gives CDR1 MNHNY, CDR2 SVGAGI (reference sequence). V was cut by 4 bases and J by 6 bases, with 19 bases left in between.